Below are 17 T cell receptor beta chains sequenced from a single sample in a study of response to subunit inactivated influenza vaccine. TCRdb recomputed calls from the RT-PCR reads with MiXCR, one row per CDR3 protein. The sample gives 500,000 to 750,000 distinct CDR3 sequences, 14% of which show up once; more than 9.5% is in the top ten. Material: PBMCs from blood, obtained 11 to 12 days after vaccination. These receptors were collected from a man between 50 and 59 years old who received an inactivated influenza vaccine.

This clonotype was seen a handful of times. The chain employs TRBV4-3 and TRBJ2-5; possibly TRBD2 for D (5 bases). CDR1 and CDR2 (germline): LGHNA, YSLEER. V dropped 0 bases and J dropped 0 bases, with 23 bases sitting between them. CDR3 length: 20 amino acids. CDR3 in DNA: TGCGCCAGCAGCCAAGATTCATTAGGGCCCCTCAGAGGGTACCAAGAGACCCAGTACTTC. It encodes CASSQDSLGPLRGYQETQYF.

This clonotype was counted a few times. The chain couples TRBV5-1 to TRBJ1-1; no firm D call. V shed 1 base and J shed 0 bases, with 7 bases lying between them. The germline V gene has CDR1 SGHRS and CDR2 YFSETQ. The length of the CDR3 is 14 residues. The CDR3 coding sequence is TGCGCCAGCAGCTTGTTGCGCGTGAACACTGAAGCTTTCTTT. The encoded protein is CASSLLRVNTEAFF.

The genes are TRBV6-1 and TRBJ2-7; 11 nucleotides agree with TRBD2. The V gene end was trimmed by 8 bases and the J gene end by 2 bases; junction bases not matched to a gene: 8. This CDR3 spans 15 amino acids. CDR1 and CDR2 (germline): MNHNS, SASEGT. The DNA for the CDR3 is TGTGCCAGCGCCGGGACTAGCGGTTACACCTACGAGCAGTACTTC. As protein: CASAGTSGYTYEQYF.

This clonotype was picked up many times. The chain employs TRBV9 and TRBJ2-3; D unresolved. The CDR3 covers 15 residues. Per germline, CDR1 SGDLS and CDR2 YYNGEE. Between the trimmed V and J ends, which lost 2 bases and 6 bases, there was a span of 16 bases. CDR3 coding DNA: TGTGCCAGCAGCGTGGGGATCGTTAGGGATGATACGCAGTATTTT. The encoded protein is CASSVGIVRDDTQYF.

The rearrangement uses TRBV29-1 and TRBJ2-1; no reliable D call. Per germline, CDR1 SQVTM and CDR2 ANQGSEA. The CDR3 runs to 10 residues. With 7 bases removed from V and 11 bases from J, the gap between germline ends came to 12 bases. The CDR3 is CSAADFKQFF. The CDR3 DNA sequence: TGCAGCGCGGCCGACTTCAAGCAGTTCTTC.

There are a few counts of this clonotype. V gene TRBV7-9 combines with J gene TRBJ2-3; D is unclear. Germline CDR1 is SEHNR and CDR2 is FQNEAQ (reference sequence). This CDR3 has 14 residues. Trimming removed 1 base at V and 3 bases at J, with 8 bases between. The CDR3 DNA reads as TGTGCCAGCAGCTTAGAACTTATGACAGATACGCAGTATTTT. As protein: CASSLELMTDTQYF.

This clonotype was seen a few times. The chain's CDR3 is CASSVRGLLSYEQYF. CDR3 in DNA: TGTGCCAGCAGCGTGCGGGGACTTCTGTCCTACGAGCAGTACTTC. J is TRBJ2-7 and V is TRBV7-2; D possibly corresponds to TRBD2 (6 bases). This CDR3 comprises 15 residues. Deletions cut 5 bases from V and 1 base from J, with 15 bases between. The germline CDR1 and CDR2 sequences are SGHTA and FQGNSA.

This clonotype has only a few counts. J is TRBJ1-2 and V is TRBV29-1, with 7 bases fitting TRBD1. V shed 0 bases, J shed 6 bases, and the junction held 4 bases outside the gene matches. In germline, CDR1 is SQVTM, CDR2 ANQGSEA. The CDR3 is 13 residues long. The CDR3 DNA is TGCAGCGTTGAAGACAGGGGGTGGGATGGCTACACCTTC. It is translated as CSVEDRGWDGYTF.

This clonotype has more than one count but fewer than ten. The chain combines TRBV7-9 with TRBJ1-2; D call uncertain. The CDR3 consists of 15 residues. The V end was cut by 5 bases, the J end by 0 bases, with 13 bases between. Germline CDR1 reads SEHNR; CDR2 reads FQNEAQ (reference sequence). CDR3: CASSPQRESNYGYTF. In DNA form, the CDR3 reads TGTGCCAGCAGCCCACAAAGGGAGTCTAACTATGGCTACACCTTC.

The rearrangement joins TRBV6-2 or TRBV6-3 to TRBJ2-3; 8 bases line up with TRBD2. CDR1 is MNHEY and CDR2 is SVGEGT in the germline V gene. Trimming at V came to 6 bases and at J to 5 bases, leaving 13 bases not matched to a gene. The CDR3 spans 16 residues. CDR3 nucleotide sequence: TGTGCCAGCAGCGCCGGGACTAGGGTTATCGTAGATACGCAGTATTTT. This gives the protein CASSAGTRVIVDTQYF.

This clonotype occurred a few times. The gene calls are TRBV28 and TRBJ2-5; no definite D call. The germline V gene encodes CDR1 MDHEN and CDR2 SYDVKM. CDR3 length: 13 residues. V lost 8 bases to trimming and J lost 2 bases, with 12 bases between them. The CDR3 sequence: CASCVQHQETQYF. In DNA form, the CDR3 reads TGTGCCAGCTGCGTACAACATCAAGAGACCCAGTACTTC.

As regards this clonotype: One end of the junction varies from germline; a read error may be responsible. This chain connects TRBV20-1 to TRBJ2-1; 8 nucleotides match TRBD2. The CDR3 runs to 15 residues. Germline V lookup: CDR1 DFQATT, CDR2 SNEGSKA (reference sequence). In DNA, the CDR3 is TGCAGTGCCAGAGTAGCGGGGCCCTCCTACAATGAGCAGTTCTTC. As protein: CSARVAGPSYNEQFF.

This clonotype was counted a few times. V and J are TRBV5-1 and TRBJ2-7, with 7 nucleotides matching TRBD1. J was trimmed by 6 bases and V by 7 bases; bases with no gene match: 16. Per the germline V gene, CDR1 is SGHRS and CDR2 is YFSETQ. This CDR3 has 15 amino acids. CDR3 amino acids: CASRFTGTAVGEQYF. Written as DNA, the CDR3 is TGCGCCAGCCGATTCACCGGGACAGCTGTGGGCGAGCAGTACTTC. Supplemented by reference TRBV5-1 and TRBJ2-7, the full variable domain reads KAGVTQTPRYLIKTRGQQVTLSCSPISGHRSVSWYQQTPGQGLQFLFEYFSETQRNKGNFPGRFSGRQFSNSRSEMNVSTLELGDSALYLCASRFTGTAVGEQYFGPGTRLTVT.

The V call is TRBV7-2, the J call TRBJ2-3; D possibly corresponds to TRBD2 (5 bases). Germline lookup yields CDR1 SGHTA and CDR2 FQGNSA. Trimming stripped 8 bases from V and 5 bases from J, with 11 bases between. The CDR3 runs 12 residues. The CDR3 region is CASGSGGDTQYF. In nucleotides, the CDR3 is TGTGCCAGCGGAAGCGGCGGAGATACGCAGTATTTT.

This clonotype showed up just a few times. The chain recombines TRBV10-3 with TRBJ2-1; 9 bases are a match to TRBD2. CDR1 is ENHRY, CDR2 SYGVKD, per germline. Trimming took 2 bases from V and 2 from J; bases not matched to a gene: 7. This CDR3 spans 17 amino acids. CDR3 coding DNA: TGTGCCATCAGTGAGACCCCAGCGGGAGGAGCCTACAATGAGCAGTTCTTC. Protein: CAISETPAGGAYNEQFF.

This clonotype was seen only a few times. The V gene is TRBV25-1, the J gene TRBJ1-5, with a weak D call TRBD1 (6 bases). The CDR3 covers 15 residues. V was shortened by 5 bases and J by 5 bases, with 16 bases between the two germline ends. CDR1 and CDR2 from the germline V gene are MGHDK and SYGVNS. CDR3 nucleotide sequence: TGTGCCAGCAGTAAACGGGGGGCGGGGGATCAGCCCCAGCATTTT. As protein: CASSKRGAGDQPQHF. The whole variable domain, filled in from reference TRBV25-1 and TRBJ1-5, reads EADIYQTPRYLVIGTGKKITLECSQTMGHDKMYWYQQDPGMELHLIHYSYGVNSTEKGDLSSESTVSRIRTEHFPLTLESARPSHTSQYLCASSKRGAGDQPQHFGDGTRLSIL.

The chain carries TRBV12-5 and TRBJ2-1; 10 bases line up with TRBD2. CDR1 and CDR2 from the germline V gene are LGHNT and FRNRAP. Trimming took 4 bases from V and 7 from J; bases not matched to a gene: 10. The CDR3 contains 16 residues. The CDR3 nucleotides read TGTGCTAGTGGTTCCGCCGGGACTAGCGACCCGAATGAGCAGTTCTTC. Its protein product is CASGSAGTSDPNEQFF.